This is a list of T cell receptor beta chains from one sample in a study of blood T cells in healthy people across ages. TCRdb re-called the 5' RACE reads with MiXCR, one entry per CDR3 protein. This table holds 800,000 to 1,300,000 distinct CDR3 sequences, approximately 25% found once. The same data also contributed to another study, on T cells of mothers and their children.

The material sequenced was blood. These receptors originate from a girl aged 2 to 9 in good health. Each CDR3 is given with its conserved first and last residue. The D gene is left open where the match is weak. The size field is filled for only some rows; it gives once, few, many or a size class.

CDR3nt: TGTGCCACTTCGGGGGGAGTAGCGGGGGGTGAGCAGTTCTTC; CDR3aa: CATSGGVAGGEQFF; abundance: .; j_gene: TRBJ2-1; v_gene: TRBV7-9; d_gene: TRBD2
CDR3nt: TGTGCCAGCACCATAGGGGCTAACACTGAAGCTTTCTTT; CDR3aa: CASTIGANTEAFF; abundance: few; j_gene: TRBJ1-1; v_gene: TRBV7-8; d_gene: .
CDR3nt: TGCGCCAGCAGCCAGAGACCATGGGATGAAAAACTGTTTTTT; CDR3aa: CASSQRPWDEKLFF; abundance: .; j_gene: TRBJ1-4; v_gene: TRBV4-1; d_gene: .
CDR3nt: TGTGCCACCAGTGATTCGGGACACGCTCAGCCCCAGCATTTT; CDR3aa: CATSDSGHAQPQHF; abundance: .; j_gene: TRBJ1-5; v_gene: TRBV24-1; d_gene: .
CDR3nt: TGCAGAGGAAGCATAGGGGGTGGGGGGTTCCTCACTGAAGCTTTCTTT; CDR3aa: CRGSIGGGGFLTEAFF; abundance: .; j_gene: TRBJ1-1; v_gene: TRBV20-1; d_gene: .
CDR3nt: TGTGCCAGCAGTGAACTAGGAAATGAGCAGTTCTTC; CDR3aa: CASSELGNEQFF; abundance: .; j_gene: TRBJ2-1; v_gene: TRBV2; d_gene: .
CDR3nt: TGTGCCAGCAGTGAAGAGGCAGGGCTGAGCACTGAAGCTTTCTTT; CDR3aa: CASSEEAGLSTEAFF; abundance: .; j_gene: TRBJ1-1; v_gene: TRBV25-1; d_gene: .
CDR3nt: TGCGCCAGCAGCTTGGAGCACGAGCAGTACTTC; CDR3aa: CASSLEHEQYF; abundance: .; j_gene: TRBJ2-7; v_gene: TRBV5-1; d_gene: .
CDR3nt: TGCGCCAGCAGCTTCAGGGGCCACGGGGACAATGAGCAGTTCTTC; CDR3aa: CASSFRGHGDNEQFF; abundance: .; j_gene: TRBJ2-1; v_gene: TRBV5-1; d_gene: .
CDR3nt: TGTGCCAGCAGTTACTGGCGCCGGGGCAATGAGCAGTTCTTC; CDR3aa: CASSYWRRGNEQFF; abundance: .; j_gene: TRBJ2-1; v_gene: TRBV6-2/TRBV6-3; d_gene: .
CDR3nt: TGTGCCAGCAGCTTTACAACTCCGGCCGAGGCGGATTCACCCCTCCACTTT; CDR3aa: CASSFTTPAEADSPLHF; abundance: .; j_gene: TRBJ1-6; v_gene: TRBV11-2; d_gene: .
CDR3nt: TGTGCCAGCAGAGAGGTGGGGAGCGAGACCCAGTACTTC; CDR3aa: CASREVGSETQYF; abundance: .; j_gene: TRBJ2-5; v_gene: TRBV28; d_gene: .
CDR3nt: TGCAGCGTTCTTACAGGGTCTGAAGCTTTCTTT; CDR3aa: CSVLTGSEAFF; abundance: .; j_gene: TRBJ1-1; v_gene: TRBV29-1; d_gene: .
CDR3nt: TGTGCCAGCAGTTACCTTAGCGCGCGAGAGACCCAGTACTTC; CDR3aa: CASSYLSARETQYF; abundance: .; j_gene: TRBJ2-5; v_gene: TRBV6-2/TRBV6-3; d_gene: .
CDR3nt: TGTGCCAGCAGAAGGACCGGGGGGCCCTACGAGCAGTACTTC; CDR3aa: CASRRTGGPYEQYF; abundance: few; j_gene: TRBJ2-7; v_gene: TRBV25-1; d_gene: .
CDR3nt: TGTGCCAGCAGCTTATTAAGCGGGAGGGCCCGGGAGACCCAGTACTTC; CDR3aa: CASSLLSGRARETQYF; abundance: .; j_gene: TRBJ2-5; v_gene: TRBV11-2; d_gene: TRBD2
CDR3nt: TGCAGCGTTGAAATCGAGACCCAGTACTTC; CDR3aa: CSVEIETQYF; abundance: medium-sized; j_gene: TRBJ2-5; v_gene: TRBV29-1; d_gene: .
CDR3nt: TGCAGCGTTACTAGCGGGGGATATGGTGCCAAAAACATTCAGTACTTC; CDR3aa: CSVTSGGYGAKNIQYF; abundance: few; j_gene: TRBJ2-4; v_gene: TRBV29-1; d_gene: TRBD2
CDR3nt: TGTGCCAGCAGCCAAGGGAGTGTGACCCAGTACTTC; CDR3aa: CASSQGSVTQYF; abundance: few; j_gene: TRBJ2-5; v_gene: TRBV14; d_gene: .
CDR3nt: TGTGCCAGCAGCCGACGGACAGGGGAAAATGGCTACACCTTC; CDR3aa: CASSRRTGENGYTF; abundance: once; j_gene: TRBJ1-2; v_gene: TRBV7-2; d_gene: TRBD1
CDR3nt: TGTGCCAGCAGCACACAAATGGGGGCGGACGAGCAGTACTTC; CDR3aa: CASSTQMGADEQYF; abundance: many; j_gene: TRBJ2-7; v_gene: TRBV9; d_gene: .
CDR3nt: TGCAGTGTAGAACAGGGGGGCTACGAGCAGTACTTC; CDR3aa: CSVEQGGYEQYF; abundance: many; j_gene: TRBJ2-7; v_gene: TRBV29-1; d_gene: TRBD1
CDR3nt: TGCAGCTCCTACGGACCCAATGAGCAGTTCTTC; CDR3aa: CSSYGPNEQFF; abundance: .; j_gene: TRBJ2-1; v_gene: TRBV29-1; d_gene: .
CDR3nt: TGTGCCACCAGCAGAGATCAGGGTTTGAGAGAGCAGTACTTC; CDR3aa: CATSRDQGLREQYF; abundance: few; j_gene: TRBJ2-7; v_gene: TRBV15; d_gene: .
CDR3nt: TGCAGTGCTCATCTAGGTCGGGTCGTTGAGACCCAGTACTTC; CDR3aa: CSAHLGRVVETQYF; abundance: few; j_gene: TRBJ2-5; v_gene: TRBV20-1; d_gene: .
CDR3nt: TGTGCCATCAGTGAGCGGTACCAAGAGACCCAGTACTTC; CDR3aa: CAISERYQETQYF; abundance: .; j_gene: TRBJ2-5; v_gene: TRBV10-3; d_gene: .
CDR3nt: TGTGCCAGCAGCCAAGATATCGCGTCATCCTACAATGAGCAGTTCTTC; CDR3aa: CASSQDIASSYNEQFF; abundance: few; j_gene: TRBJ2-1; v_gene: TRBV3-1; d_gene: .
CDR3nt: TGTGCCAGCAGTATGGACGGCTACGAGCAGTACTTC; CDR3aa: CASSMDGYEQYF; abundance: few; j_gene: TRBJ2-7; v_gene: TRBV12-3/TRBV12-4; d_gene: .
CDR3nt: TGTGCCAGCAGTTCGGCTGCTCCCGGGGCCAACGTCCTGACTTTC; CDR3aa: CASSSAAPGANVLTF; abundance: few; j_gene: TRBJ2-6; v_gene: TRBV12-3/TRBV12-4; d_gene: .
CDR3nt: TGCGCCAGCAGCCAAGTACGGGGCCCAGATACGCAGTATTTT; CDR3aa: CASSQVRGPDTQYF; abundance: .; j_gene: TRBJ2-3; v_gene: TRBV4-1; d_gene: .
CDR3nt: TGTGCCACCAGCAGAGATCGCCCCCTCCTTGGAGAGCAGTTCTTC; CDR3aa: CATSRDRPLLGEQFF; abundance: few; j_gene: TRBJ2-1; v_gene: TRBV15; d_gene: .
CDR3nt: TGTGCCAGTACCCAGAAGGGACAGGGGACCTACAATGAGCAGTTCTTC; CDR3aa: CASTQKGQGTYNEQFF; abundance: .; j_gene: TRBJ2-1; v_gene: TRBV19; d_gene: TRBD1
CDR3nt: TGCAGCGTTACCCTGGGGGGGGCCAACGTCCTGACTTTC; CDR3aa: CSVTLGGANVLTF; abundance: few; j_gene: TRBJ2-6; v_gene: TRBV29-1; d_gene: .
CDR3nt: TGCGCCAGCCTCGGACAGAACACAGATACGCAGTATTTT; CDR3aa: CASLGQNTDTQYF; abundance: few; j_gene: TRBJ2-3; v_gene: TRBV5-1; d_gene: .
CDR3nt: TGTGCCAGCAGCGGCAACCGGGACATGCGGCATGGCTACACCTTC; CDR3aa: CASSGNRDMRHGYTF; abundance: .; j_gene: TRBJ1-2; v_gene: TRBV9; d_gene: .
CDR3nt: TGTGCCAGCAGCCCGGGACAGGGGGTCTACGAGCAGTGCTTC; CDR3aa: CASSPGQGVYEQCF; abundance: .; j_gene: TRBJ2-7; v_gene: TRBV7-9; d_gene: TRBD1
CDR3nt: TGTGCCAGCCTTTCAACCGGGGAGCTGTTTTTT; CDR3aa: CASLSTGELFF; abundance: .; j_gene: TRBJ2-2; v_gene: TRBV7-9; d_gene: .
CDR3nt: TGTGCCAGCAGCCAGGGGAGGACCACCGGGGAGCTGTTTTTT; CDR3aa: CASSQGRTTGELFF; abundance: few; j_gene: TRBJ2-2; v_gene: TRBV6-1; d_gene: .
CDR3nt: TGTGCCAGCATGGCGAGAGGGTCTTTTGGGGAGACCCAGTACTTC; CDR3aa: CASMARGSFGETQYF; abundance: few; j_gene: TRBJ2-5; v_gene: TRBV6-5; d_gene: .